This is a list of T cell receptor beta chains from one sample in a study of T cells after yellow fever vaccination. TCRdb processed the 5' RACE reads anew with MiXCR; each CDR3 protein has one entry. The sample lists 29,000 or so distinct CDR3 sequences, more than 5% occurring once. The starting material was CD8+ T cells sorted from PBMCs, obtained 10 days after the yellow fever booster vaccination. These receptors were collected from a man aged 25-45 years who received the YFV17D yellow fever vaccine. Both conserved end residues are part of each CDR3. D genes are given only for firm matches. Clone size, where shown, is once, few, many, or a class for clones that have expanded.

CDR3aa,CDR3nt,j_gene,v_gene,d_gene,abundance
CSARDRQGVGQPQHF,TGCAGTGCTAGAGATCGACAGGGAGTTGGTCAGCCCCAGCATTTT,TRBJ1-5,TRBV20-1,TRBD1,many
CASSEGTGNYEQYF,TGCGCCAGCAGCGAAGGGACAGGGAACTACGAGCAGTACTTC,TRBJ2-7,TRBV5-1,TRBD1,many
CASSTQRFYEQYF,TGTGCCAGTAGTACTCAGCGGTTCTACGAGCAGTACTTC,TRBJ2-7,TRBV19,NA,many
CSARTSGSLDEQFF,TGCAGTGCACGGACTAGCGGGAGCCTAGATGAGCAGTTCTTC,TRBJ2-1,TRBV20-1,TRBD2,many
CASSQGLLPQPQHF,TGTGCCAGCAGCCAGGGGTTACTCCCTCAGCCCCAGCATTTT,TRBJ1-5,TRBV4-2,NA,many
CASSPGTVAEQYF,TGTGCCAGCAGCCCTGGGACAGTAGCCGAGCAGTACTTC,TRBJ2-7,TRBV7-2,TRBD1,many
CASLPAPRELFTDTQYF,TGTGCCAGCCTACCTGCCCCCAGGGAACTGTTCACAGATACGCAGTATTTT,TRBJ2-3,TRBV28,NA,many
CASSTTPDQGEQFF,TGTGCCAGCAGTACAACCCCCGATCAAGGTGAGCAGTTCTTC,TRBJ2-1,TRBV13,NA,few
CATSRVRDGPSPQHF,TGTGCCACCAGCAGAGTCCGGGACGGCCCCAGCCCCCAGCATTTT,TRBJ1-5,TRBV15,NA,many
CASSQGTGQGTEAFF,TGTGCCAGCAGCCAAGGTACCGGCCAGGGAACTGAAGCTTTCTTT,TRBJ1-1,TRBV3-1,NA,many
CSVGEGGEQYF,TGCAGCGTTGGAGAAGGGGGCGAGCAGTACTTC,TRBJ2-7,TRBV29-1,NA,many
CASSPSSRYEQYF,TGTGCCAGCAGCCCGTCAAGTCGGTACGAGCAGTACTTC,TRBJ2-7,TRBV7-3,NA,many
CASSPSGMGYEQYF,TGCGCCAGCAGCCCTAGCGGGATGGGCTACGAGCAGTACTTC,TRBJ2-7,TRBV4-3,TRBD2,many
CASSHPYRGRGTEAFF,TGTGCCAGCAGCCACCCTTACAGGGGGCGCGGCACTGAAGCTTTCTTT,TRBJ1-1,TRBV7-9,TRBD1,many
CASSVVGDNEQFF,TGTGCCAGCAGCGTAGTAGGGGACAATGAGCAGTTCTTC,TRBJ2-1,TRBV9,NA,many
CASSIYGLAGYEQYF,TGTGCCAGTAGTATATACGGACTAGCGGGCTACGAGCAGTACTTC,TRBJ2-7,TRBV19,TRBD2,many
CATSRDTYNEQFF,TGTGCCACCAGCAGGGACACCTACAATGAGCAGTTCTTC,TRBJ2-1,TRBV15,NA,many
CASKSSAIFYEQYF,TGTGCCAGCAAAAGCTCCGCCATTTTCTACGAGCAGTACTTC,TRBJ2-7,TRBV6-5,NA,many
CATQGGNYGYTF,TGTGCCACTCAGGGGGGTAACTATGGCTACACCTTC,TRBJ1-2,TRBV25-1,TRBD1,few
CASSLGTGGVYEQYF,TGCGCCAGCAGCTTGGGGACAGGGGGTGTATACGAGCAGTACTTC,TRBJ2-7,TRBV5-1,TRBD1,many
CASSLASGRETQYF,TGCGCCAGCAGCTTGGCCAGCGGGAGAGAGACCCAGTACTTC,TRBJ2-5,TRBV5-1,TRBD2,NA
CASSQDGLIHF,TGTGCCAGCAGTCAGGACGGTTTAATCCACTTT,TRBJ1-6,TRBV6-2/TRBV6-3,NA,many
CSARDSRDTEAFF,TGCAGTGCTAGAGATAGTCGAGACACTGAAGCTTTCTTT,TRBJ1-1,TRBV20-1,NA,many
CAWSVWLGEWNQPQHF,TGTGCCTGGAGTGTATGGCTAGGGGAATGGAATCAGCCCCAGCATTTT,TRBJ1-5,TRBV30,NA,many
CASSRAGGPGEQFF,TGTGCCAGTAGTAGGGCGGGAGGGCCGGGTGAGCAGTTCTTC,TRBJ2-1,TRBV19,TRBD2,many
CASSPATAGGWEEQYF,TGTGCCAGCAGCCCAGCGACGGCGGGAGGGTGGGAAGAGCAGTACTTC,TRBJ2-7,TRBV7-2,TRBD2,many
CASSGQMEESTDTQYF,TGTGCCAGCAGCGGCCAGATGGAGGAGAGCACAGATACGCAGTATTTT,TRBJ2-3,TRBV9,NA,many
CASSPTGTLPYEQYF,TGTGCCAGCAGCCCTACCGGGACACTTCCTTACGAGCAGTACTTC,TRBJ2-7,TRBV9,NA,few
CASSPDPFAGKGETQYF,TGTGCCAGCAGCCCAGACCCCTTCGCAGGGAAGGGCGAGACCCAGTACTTC,TRBJ2-5,TRBV7-6,NA,many
CSVEGTMNTEAFF,TGCAGCGTTGAAGGGACCATGAACACTGAAGCTTTCTTT,TRBJ1-1,TRBV29-1,NA,NA
CASSKQGPGTPSQYF,TGTGCCAGCAGCAAGCAGGGTCCTGGGACACCATCCCAGTATTTT,TRBJ2-3,TRBV3-1,NA,NA
CASTDPGTNLYEQYF,TGTGCCAGCACTGACCCCGGGACAAATTTATACGAGCAGTACTTC,TRBJ2-7,TRBV2,NA,few
CASSLGIEAFF,TGTGCCAGCAGTTTGGGAATTGAAGCTTTCTTT,TRBJ1-1,TRBV12-3/TRBV12-4,NA,many
CSADPGLAVDNEQFF,TGCAGTGCGGACCCGGGACTAGCGGTCGACAATGAGCAGTTCTTC,TRBJ2-1,TRBV20-1,TRBD2,many
CSVELAGGSYNEQFF,TGCAGCGTTGAACTAGCGGGGGGCTCCTACAATGAGCAGTTCTTC,TRBJ2-1,TRBV29-1,TRBD2,few
CASSEGVFGTDTQYF,TGTGCCAGCAGTGAAGGGGTCTTTGGCACAGATACGCAGTATTTT,TRBJ2-3,TRBV6-4,NA,many